The T cell receptor (beta chain) described here comes from a study of a mutant IDH1 vaccine in newly diagnosed glioma. For the study at large: The initiation of vaccination occurred 4-6 weeks after radiotherapy alone, or with temozolomide cycles. Before enrollment, patients got radiotherapy alone, temozolomide alone, or mostly the combination. The study, taken as a whole, reports: Immune responses induced by the vaccine were seen in 80% to 95% of patients, spanning multiple MHC alleles.

The method was immunoSEQ multiplex PCR; TCRdb's version includes in-frame clones alone and lacks a portion of them. The sample consists of around 53,000 clones, 91% of them appearing once. Time point here: week 11, during vaccination. Doses of 300 ug of mutant IDH1 20-mer peptide were given with topical imiquimod. Trimming cost V 5 bases and J 0 bases, with 14 bases left between them. The CDR3 is made up of 15 amino acids. CDR1 is SGHRS and CDR2 is YFSETQ in the germline V gene. In the case of this clone: Antigen specificity is unknown.

The sample in question was PBMCs, obtained from a glioma patient whose treatment included an IDH1 peptide vaccine. The receptor was derived from a man between 45 and 60 years old with glioma. This sequence joins TRBV5-1 and TRBJ2-5; no clear D. The CDR3 region is CASRFAGSYQETQYF. Written as DNA, the CDR3 is TGCGCCAGCAGATTCGCAGGATCGTACCAAGAGACCCAGTACTTC.